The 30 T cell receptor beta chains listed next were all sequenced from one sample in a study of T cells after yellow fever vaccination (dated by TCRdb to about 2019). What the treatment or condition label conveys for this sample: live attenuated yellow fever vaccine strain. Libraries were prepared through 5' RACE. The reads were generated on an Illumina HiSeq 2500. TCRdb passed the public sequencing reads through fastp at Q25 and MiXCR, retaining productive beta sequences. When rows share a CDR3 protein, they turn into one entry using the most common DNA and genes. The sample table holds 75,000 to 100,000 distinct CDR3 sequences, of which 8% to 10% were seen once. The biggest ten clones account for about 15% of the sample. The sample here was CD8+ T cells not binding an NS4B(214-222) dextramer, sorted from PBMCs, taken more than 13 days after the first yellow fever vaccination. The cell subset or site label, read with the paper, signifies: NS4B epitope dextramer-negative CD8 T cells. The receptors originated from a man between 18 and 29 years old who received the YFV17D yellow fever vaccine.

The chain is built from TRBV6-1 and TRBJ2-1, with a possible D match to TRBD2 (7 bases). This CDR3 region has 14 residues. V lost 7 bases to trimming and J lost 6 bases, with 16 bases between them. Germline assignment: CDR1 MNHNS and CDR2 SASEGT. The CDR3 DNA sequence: TGTGCCAGCAAGAGCGCGGGGGCCGTCAATGAGCAGTTCTTC. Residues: CASKSAGAVNEQFF.

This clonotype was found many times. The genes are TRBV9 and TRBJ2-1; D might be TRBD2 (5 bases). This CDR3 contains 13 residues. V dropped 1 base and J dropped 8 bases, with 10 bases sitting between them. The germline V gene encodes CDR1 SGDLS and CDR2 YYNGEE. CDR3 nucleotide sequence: TGTGCCAGCAGCGTATCTAGCCGCGATGAGCAGTTCTTC. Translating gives CASSVSSRDEQFF.

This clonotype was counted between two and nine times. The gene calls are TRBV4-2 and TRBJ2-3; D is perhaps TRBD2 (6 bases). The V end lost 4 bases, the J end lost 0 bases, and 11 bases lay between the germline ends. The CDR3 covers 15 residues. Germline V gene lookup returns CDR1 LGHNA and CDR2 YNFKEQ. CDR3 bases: TGTGCCAGCAGCCCGAATAGCGGTAGCACAGATACGCAGTATTTT. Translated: CASSPNSGSTDTQYF.

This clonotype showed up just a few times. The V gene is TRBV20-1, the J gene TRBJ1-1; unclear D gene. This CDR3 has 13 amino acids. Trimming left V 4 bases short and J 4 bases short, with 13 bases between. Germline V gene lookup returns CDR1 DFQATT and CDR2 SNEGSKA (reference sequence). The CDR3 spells CSATEGAGTEAFF. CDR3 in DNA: TGCAGTGCTACGGAGGGCGCGGGCACTGAAGCTTTCTTT.

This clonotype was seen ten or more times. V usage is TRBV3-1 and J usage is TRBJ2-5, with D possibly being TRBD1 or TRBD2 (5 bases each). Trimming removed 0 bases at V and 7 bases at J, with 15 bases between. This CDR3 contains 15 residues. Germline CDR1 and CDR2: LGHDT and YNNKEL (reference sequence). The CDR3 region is CASSQDVGADGTQYF. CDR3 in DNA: TGTGCCAGCAGCCAAGATGTCGGGGCCGATGGGACCCAGTACTTC.

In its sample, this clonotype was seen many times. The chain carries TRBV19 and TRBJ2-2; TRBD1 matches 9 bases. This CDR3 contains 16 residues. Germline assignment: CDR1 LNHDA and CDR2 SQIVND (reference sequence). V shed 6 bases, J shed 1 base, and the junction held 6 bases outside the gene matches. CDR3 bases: TGTGCCAGTAGCTCAGACAGGGGGAGGAACACCGGGGAGCTGTTTTTT. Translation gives CASSSDRGRNTGELFF.

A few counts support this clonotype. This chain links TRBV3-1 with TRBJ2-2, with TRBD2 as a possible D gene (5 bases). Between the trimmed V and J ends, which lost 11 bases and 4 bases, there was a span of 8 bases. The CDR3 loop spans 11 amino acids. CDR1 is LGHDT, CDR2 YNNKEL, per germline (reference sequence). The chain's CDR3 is CAGAGTGELFF. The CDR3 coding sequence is TGTGCCGGCGCGGGCACCGGGGAGCTGTTTTTT.

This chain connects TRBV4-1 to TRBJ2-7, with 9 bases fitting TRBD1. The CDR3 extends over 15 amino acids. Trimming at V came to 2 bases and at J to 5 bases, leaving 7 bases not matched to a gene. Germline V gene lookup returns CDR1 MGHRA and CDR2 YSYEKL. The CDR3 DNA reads TGCGCCAGCAGCCAAACGGGGACAGGGATCAACGAGCAGTACTTC. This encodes CASSQTGTGINEQYF.

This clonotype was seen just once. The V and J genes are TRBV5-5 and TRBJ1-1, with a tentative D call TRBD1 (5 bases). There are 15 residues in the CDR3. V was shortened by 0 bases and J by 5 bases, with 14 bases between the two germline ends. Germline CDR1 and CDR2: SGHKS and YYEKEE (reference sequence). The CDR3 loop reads CASSLVGAARTEAFF. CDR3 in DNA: TGTGCCAGCAGCTTGGTCGGGGCAGCAAGGACTGAAGCTTTCTTT.

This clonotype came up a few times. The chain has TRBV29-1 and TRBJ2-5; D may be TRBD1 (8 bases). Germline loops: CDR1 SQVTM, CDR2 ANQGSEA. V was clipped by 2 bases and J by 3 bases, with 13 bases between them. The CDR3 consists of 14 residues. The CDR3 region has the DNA TGCAGCGTTGAATGGACAGGGAGGGAAGAGACCCAGTACTTC. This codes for CSVEWTGREETQYF. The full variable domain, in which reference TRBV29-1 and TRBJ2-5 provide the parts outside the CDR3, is SAVISQKPSRDICQRGTSLTIQCQVDSQVTMMFWYRQQPGQSLTLIATANQGSEATYESGFVIDKFPISRPNLTFSTLTVSNMSPEDSSIYLCSVEWTGREETQYFGPGTRLLVL.

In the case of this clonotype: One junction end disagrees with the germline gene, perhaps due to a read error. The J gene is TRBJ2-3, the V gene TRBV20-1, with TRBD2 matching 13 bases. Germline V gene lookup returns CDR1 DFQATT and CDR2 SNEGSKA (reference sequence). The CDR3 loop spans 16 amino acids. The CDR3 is CCARETSGGITDTQYF. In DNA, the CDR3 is TGCTGTGCTAGAGAGACTAGCGGGGGGATCACAGATACGCAGTATTTT.

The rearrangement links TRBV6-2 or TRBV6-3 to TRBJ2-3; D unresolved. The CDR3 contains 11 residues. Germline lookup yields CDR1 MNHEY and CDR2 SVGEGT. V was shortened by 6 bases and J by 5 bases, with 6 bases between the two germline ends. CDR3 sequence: CASREGDTQYF. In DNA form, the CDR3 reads TGTGCCAGCAGGGAAGGAGATACGCAGTATTTT.

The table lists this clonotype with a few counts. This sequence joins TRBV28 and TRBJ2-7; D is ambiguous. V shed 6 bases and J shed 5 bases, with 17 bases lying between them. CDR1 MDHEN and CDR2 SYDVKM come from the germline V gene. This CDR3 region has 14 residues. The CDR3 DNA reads TGTGCCAGCAGCCCAGGACGAACCCTAAACGAGCAGTACGTC. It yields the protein CASSPGRTLNEQYV.

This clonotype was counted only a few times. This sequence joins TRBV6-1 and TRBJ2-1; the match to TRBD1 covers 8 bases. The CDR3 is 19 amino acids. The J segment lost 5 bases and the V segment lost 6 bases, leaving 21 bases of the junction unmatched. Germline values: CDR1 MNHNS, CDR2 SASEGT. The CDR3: CASSAYGQGWALMDNEQFF. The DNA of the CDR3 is TGTGCCAGCAGCGCATACGGACAGGGCTGGGCGTTGATGGACAATGAGCAGTTCTTC.

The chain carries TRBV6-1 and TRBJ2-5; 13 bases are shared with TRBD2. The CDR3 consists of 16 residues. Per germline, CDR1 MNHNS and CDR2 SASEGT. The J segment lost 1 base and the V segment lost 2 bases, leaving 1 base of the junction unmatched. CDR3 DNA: TGTGCCAGCAGTGAATGGACTAGCGGGGGCCAAGAGACCCAGTACTTC. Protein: CASSEWTSGGQETQYF.

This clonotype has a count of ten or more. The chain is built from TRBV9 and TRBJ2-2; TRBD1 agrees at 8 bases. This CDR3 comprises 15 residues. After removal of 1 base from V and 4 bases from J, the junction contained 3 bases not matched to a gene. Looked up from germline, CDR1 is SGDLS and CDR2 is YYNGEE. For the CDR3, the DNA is TGTGCCAGCAGCGTACGTGACAGGGGCACCGGGGAGCTGTTTTTT. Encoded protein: CASSVRDRGTGELFF.

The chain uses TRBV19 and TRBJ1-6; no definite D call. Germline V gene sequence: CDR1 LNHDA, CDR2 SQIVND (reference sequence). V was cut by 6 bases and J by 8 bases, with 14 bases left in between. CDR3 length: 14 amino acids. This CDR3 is CASRPRPRDSPLHF. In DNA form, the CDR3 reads TGTGCCAGTAGGCCTCGGCCGAGGGATTCACCCCTCCACTTT. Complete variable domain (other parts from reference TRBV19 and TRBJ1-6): DGGITQSPKYLFRKEGQNVTLSCEQNLNHDAMYWYRQDPGQGLRLIYYSQIVNDFQKGDIAEGYSVSREKKESFPLTVTSAQKNPTAFYLCASRPRPRDSPLHFGNGTRLTVT.

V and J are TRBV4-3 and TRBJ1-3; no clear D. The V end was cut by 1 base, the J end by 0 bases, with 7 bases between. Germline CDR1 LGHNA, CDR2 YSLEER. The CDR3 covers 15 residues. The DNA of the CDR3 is TGCGCCAGCAGCCAAGGGAGGCCCTCTGGAAACACCATATATTTT. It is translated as CASSQGRPSGNTIYF.

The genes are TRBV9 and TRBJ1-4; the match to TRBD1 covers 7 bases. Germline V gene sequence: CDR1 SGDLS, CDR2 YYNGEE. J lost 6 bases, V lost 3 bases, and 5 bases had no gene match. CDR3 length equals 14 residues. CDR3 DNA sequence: TGTGCCAGCAGCGCACAGGGGAGCGATGAAAAACTGTTTTTT. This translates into CASSAQGSDEKLFF. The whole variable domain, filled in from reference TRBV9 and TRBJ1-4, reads DSGVTQTPKHLITATGQRVTLRCSPRSGDLSVYWYQQSLDQGLQFLIQYYNGEERAKGNILERFSAQQFPDLHSELNLSSLELGDSALYFCASSAQGSDEKLFFGSGTQLSVL.

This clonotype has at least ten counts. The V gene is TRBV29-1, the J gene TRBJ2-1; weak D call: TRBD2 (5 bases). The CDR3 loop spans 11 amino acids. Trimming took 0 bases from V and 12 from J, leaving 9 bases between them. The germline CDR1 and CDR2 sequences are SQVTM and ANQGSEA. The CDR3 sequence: CSVEEEVVQFF. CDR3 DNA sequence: TGCAGCGTTGAAGAGGAGGTGGTGCAGTTCTTC.

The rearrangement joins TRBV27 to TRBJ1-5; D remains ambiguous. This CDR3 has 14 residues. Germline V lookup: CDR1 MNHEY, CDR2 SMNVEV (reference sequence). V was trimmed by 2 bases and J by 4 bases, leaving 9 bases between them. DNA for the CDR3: TGTGCCAGCAGTTTAGGTACGGCGAATCAGCCCCAGCATTTT. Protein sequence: CASSLGTANQPQHF.

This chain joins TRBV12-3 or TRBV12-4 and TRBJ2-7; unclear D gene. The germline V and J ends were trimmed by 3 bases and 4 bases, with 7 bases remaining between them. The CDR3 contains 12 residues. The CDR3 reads CASSLFDYEQYF. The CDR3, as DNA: TGTGCCAGCAGTTTGTTCGATTACGAGCAGTACTTC.

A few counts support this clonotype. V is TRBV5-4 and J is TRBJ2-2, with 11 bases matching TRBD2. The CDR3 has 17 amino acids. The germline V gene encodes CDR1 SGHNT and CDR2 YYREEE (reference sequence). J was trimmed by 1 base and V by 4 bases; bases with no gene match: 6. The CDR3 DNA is TGTGCCAGCAGCCTGCCCGGGACTAGCGGGAACACCGGGGAGCTGTTTTTT. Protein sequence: CASSLPGTSGNTGELFF.

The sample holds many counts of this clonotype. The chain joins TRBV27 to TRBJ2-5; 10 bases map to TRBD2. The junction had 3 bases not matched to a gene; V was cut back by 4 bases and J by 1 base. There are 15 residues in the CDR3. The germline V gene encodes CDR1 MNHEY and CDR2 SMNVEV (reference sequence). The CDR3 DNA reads TGTGCCAGCAGTTCACTAGCGGGGCTCCAAGAGACCCAGTACTTC. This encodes CASSSLAGLQETQYF.

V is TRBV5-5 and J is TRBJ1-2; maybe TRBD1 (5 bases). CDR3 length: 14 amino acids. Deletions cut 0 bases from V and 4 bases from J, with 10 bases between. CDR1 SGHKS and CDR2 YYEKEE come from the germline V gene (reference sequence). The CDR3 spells CASSLATGAYGYTF. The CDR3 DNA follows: TGTGCCAGCAGCTTGGCAACCGGGGCCTATGGCTACACCTTC.

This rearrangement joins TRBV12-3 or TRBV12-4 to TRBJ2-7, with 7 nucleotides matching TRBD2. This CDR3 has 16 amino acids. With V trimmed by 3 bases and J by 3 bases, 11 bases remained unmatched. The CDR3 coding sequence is TGTGCCAGCAGTTTTTATGGCGGGGGAATAAACTACGAGCAGTACTTC. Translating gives CASSFYGGGINYEQYF.

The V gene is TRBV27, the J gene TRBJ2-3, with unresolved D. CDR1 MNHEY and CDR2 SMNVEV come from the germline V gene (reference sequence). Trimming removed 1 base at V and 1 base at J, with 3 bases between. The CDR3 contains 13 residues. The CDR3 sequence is CASSLLGTDTQYF. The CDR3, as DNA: TGTGCCAGCAGTTTATTAGGCACAGATACGCAGTATTTT.

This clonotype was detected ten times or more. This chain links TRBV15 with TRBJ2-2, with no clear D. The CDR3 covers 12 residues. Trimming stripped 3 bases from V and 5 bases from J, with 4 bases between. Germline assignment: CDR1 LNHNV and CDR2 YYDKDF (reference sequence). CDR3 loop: CATSRTTGELFF. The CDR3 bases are TGTGCCACCAGCAGGACAACCGGGGAGCTGTTTTTT.

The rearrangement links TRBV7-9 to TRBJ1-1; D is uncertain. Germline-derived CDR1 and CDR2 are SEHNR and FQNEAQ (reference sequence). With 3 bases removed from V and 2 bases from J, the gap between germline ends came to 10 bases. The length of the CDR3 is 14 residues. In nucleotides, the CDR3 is TGTGCCAGCAGCTTCCCCGGGCTAAACACTGAAGCTTTCTTT. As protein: CASSFPGLNTEAFF.

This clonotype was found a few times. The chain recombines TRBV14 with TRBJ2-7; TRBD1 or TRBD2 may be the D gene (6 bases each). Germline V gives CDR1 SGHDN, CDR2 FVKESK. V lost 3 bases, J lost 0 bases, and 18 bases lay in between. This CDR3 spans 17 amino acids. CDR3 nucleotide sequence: TGTGCCAGCAGCCACCGGAGGGAGGACAGCGGCTCCTACGAGCAGTACGTC. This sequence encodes CASSHRREDSGSYEQYV.